Here is one T cell receptor beta chain with its context. This sample's time point: pre-reinfection, 55 to 20 weeks before reinfection detection. Sorted cells were sequenced directly ex vivo without any in vitro expansion. The CDR3 extends over 13 amino acids. Trimming took 3 bases from V and 5 from J, leaving 10 bases between them. Germline V gene lookup returns CDR1 LNHDA and CDR2 SQIVND (reference sequence). Profiled with immunoSEQ multiplex PCR; TCRdb holds only in-frame clones, not every one. The sample lists tens of thousands of clones; roughly 90% were seen once. The source of the sample is a study of memory CD8 T cells in hepatitis C reinfection.

The genes are TRBV19 and TRBJ1-1; D is ambiguous. This TCR was recovered from a man between 18 and 35 years old with hepatitis C virus infection. The specimen sequenced was naive CD8+ T cells sorted from blood. In DNA, the CDR3 is TGTGCCAGTAGTATGTTGCCGGGGACTGAAGCTTTCTTT. Translating gives CASSMLPGTEAFF.